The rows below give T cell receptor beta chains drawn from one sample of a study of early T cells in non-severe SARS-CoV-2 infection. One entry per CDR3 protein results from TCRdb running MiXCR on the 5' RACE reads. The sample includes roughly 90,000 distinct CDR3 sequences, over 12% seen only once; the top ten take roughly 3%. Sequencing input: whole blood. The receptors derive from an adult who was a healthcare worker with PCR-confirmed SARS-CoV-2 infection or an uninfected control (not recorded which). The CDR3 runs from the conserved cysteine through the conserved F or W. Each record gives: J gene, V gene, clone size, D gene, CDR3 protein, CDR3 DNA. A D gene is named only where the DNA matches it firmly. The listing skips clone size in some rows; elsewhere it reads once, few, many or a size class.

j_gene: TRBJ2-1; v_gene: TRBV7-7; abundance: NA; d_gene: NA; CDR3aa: CASSSTVGYEQFF; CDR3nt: TGTGCTAGCAGCTCCACTGTTGGGTATGAGCAGTTCTTC
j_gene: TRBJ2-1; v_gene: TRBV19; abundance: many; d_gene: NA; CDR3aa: CASTDALGRDEQFF; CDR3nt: TGTGCCAGTACAGATGCCCTTGGGCGCGATGAGCAGTTCTTC
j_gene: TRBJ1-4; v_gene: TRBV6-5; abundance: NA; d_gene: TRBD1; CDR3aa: CASSWTGPGTNEKLFF; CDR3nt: TGTGCCAGCAGCTGGACAGGGCCAGGAACTAATGAAAAACTGTTTTTT
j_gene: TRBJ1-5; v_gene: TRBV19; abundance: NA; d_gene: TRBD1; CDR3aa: CASSIETGFNQPQHF; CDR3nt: TGTGCCAGTAGTATAGAGACAGGGTTCAATCAGCCCCAGCATTTT
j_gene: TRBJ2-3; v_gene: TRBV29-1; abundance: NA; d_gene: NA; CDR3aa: CSVELSRVADTQYF; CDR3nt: TGCAGCGTTGAGCTTTCCAGGGTCGCAGATACGCAGTATTTT
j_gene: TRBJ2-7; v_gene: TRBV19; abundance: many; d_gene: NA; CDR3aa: CASSYLGGEQYF; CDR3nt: TGTGCCAGTAGTTACCTCGGAGGCGAGCAGTACTTC
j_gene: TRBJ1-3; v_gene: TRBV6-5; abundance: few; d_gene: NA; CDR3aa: CASSRSVSGNTIYF; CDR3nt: TGTGCCAGCAGTCGCAGTGTCTCTGGAAACACCATATATTTT
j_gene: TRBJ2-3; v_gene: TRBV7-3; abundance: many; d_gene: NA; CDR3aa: CASSLTPDTQYF; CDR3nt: TGTGCCAGCAGCTTAACCCCTGATACGCAGTATTTT
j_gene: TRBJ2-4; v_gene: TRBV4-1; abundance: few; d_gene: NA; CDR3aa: CASSQEAYSGGNIQYF; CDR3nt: TGCGCCAGCAGCCAAGAAGCGTACAGTGGGGGAAACATTCAGTACTTC
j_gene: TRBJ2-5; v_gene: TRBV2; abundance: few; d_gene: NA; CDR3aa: CASSEGVGGQETQYF; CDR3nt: TGTGCCAGCAGTGAGGGTGTTGGGGGCCAAGAGACCCAGTACTTC
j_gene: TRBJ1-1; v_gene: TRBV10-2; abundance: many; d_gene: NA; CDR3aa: CASSELAALGTEAFF; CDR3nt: TGCGCCAGCAGTGAGTTAGCGGCCTTGGGGACTGAAGCTTTCTTT
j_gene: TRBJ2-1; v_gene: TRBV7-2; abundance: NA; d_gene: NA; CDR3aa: CASMSATNSYNEQFF; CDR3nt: TGTGCCAGCATGTCTGCGACCAACTCCTACAATGAGCAGTTCTTC
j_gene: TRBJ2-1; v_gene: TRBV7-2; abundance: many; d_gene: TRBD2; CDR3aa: CASRGGTSGVFNEQFF; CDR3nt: TGTGCCAGCAGAGGAGGGACTAGCGGGGTGTTCAATGAGCAGTTCTTC
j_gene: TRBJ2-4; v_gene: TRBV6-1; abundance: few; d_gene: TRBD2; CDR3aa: CASGLAGPIAKNIQYF; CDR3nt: TGTGCCAGCGGACTAGCGGGGCCGATAGCCAAAAACATTCAGTACTTC
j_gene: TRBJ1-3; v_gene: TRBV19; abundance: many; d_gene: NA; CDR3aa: CASSIVRSSGNTIYF; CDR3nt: TGTGCCAGTAGTATAGTTCGATCCTCTGGAAACACCATATATTTT
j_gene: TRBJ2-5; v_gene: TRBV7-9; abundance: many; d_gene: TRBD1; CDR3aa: CASSLETGLETQYF; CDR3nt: TGTGCCAGCAGCTTAGAGACAGGGTTGGAGACCCAGTACTTC
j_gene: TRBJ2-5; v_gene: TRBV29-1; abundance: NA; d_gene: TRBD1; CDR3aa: CSETRGQGSPQYF; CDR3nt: TGCAGCGAGACAAGGGGGCAGGGGTCTCCCCAGTACTTC
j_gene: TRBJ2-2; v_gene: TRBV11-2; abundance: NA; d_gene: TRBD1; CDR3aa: CASSPRQGGGELFF; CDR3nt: TGTGCCAGCAGCCCAAGACAGGGGGGCGGGGAGCTGTTTTTT
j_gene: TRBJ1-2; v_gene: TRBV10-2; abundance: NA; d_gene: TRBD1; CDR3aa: CASMGQAVPNRFGYTF; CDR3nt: TGCGCCAGCATGGGACAGGCCGTCCCTAATAGATTTGGCTACACCTTC
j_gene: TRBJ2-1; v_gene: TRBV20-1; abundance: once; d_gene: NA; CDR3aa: CSARDSGETYNVQFF; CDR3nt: TGCAGTGCTAGAGATTCGGGGGAAACCTACAATGTGCAGTTCTTC
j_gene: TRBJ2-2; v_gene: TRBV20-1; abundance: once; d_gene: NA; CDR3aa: CSAPGTPRTGELFF; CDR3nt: TGCAGTGCCCCCGGCACCCCCCGCACCGGGGAGCTGTTTTTT
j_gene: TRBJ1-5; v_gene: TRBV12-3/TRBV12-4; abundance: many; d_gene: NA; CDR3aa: CASMGSLGVGQPQHF; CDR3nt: TGTGCCAGCATGGGGAGCTTGGGGGTGGGTCAGCCCCAGCATTTT
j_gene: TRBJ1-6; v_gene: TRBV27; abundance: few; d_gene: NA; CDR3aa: CASSDFRDRWYSPLHF; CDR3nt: TGTGCCAGCAGTGATTTTCGAGACAGGTGGTATTCACCCCTCCACTTT
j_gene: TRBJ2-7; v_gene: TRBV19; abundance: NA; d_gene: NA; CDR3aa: CASRPIRGSLYEQYF; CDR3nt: TGTGCCAGTAGGCCCATCAGGGGAAGTCTGTACGAGCAGTACTTC
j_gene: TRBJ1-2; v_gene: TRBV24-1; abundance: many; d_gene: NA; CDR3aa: CATSASTEANYGYTF; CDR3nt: TGTGCCACCAGTGCCTCGACAGAAGCTAACTATGGCTACACCTTC
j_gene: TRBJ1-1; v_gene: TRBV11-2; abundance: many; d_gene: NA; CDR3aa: CASSRMGGRMNTEAFF; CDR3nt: TGTGCCAGCAGCCGGATGGGGGGGAGAATGAACACTGAAGCTTTCTTT
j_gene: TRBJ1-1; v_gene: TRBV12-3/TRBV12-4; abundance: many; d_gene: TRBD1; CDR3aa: CASSPPPGQGSSYTEAFF; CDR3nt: TGTGCCAGCAGTCCGCCCCCGGGACAGGGGTCGTCCTACACTGAAGCTTTCTTT
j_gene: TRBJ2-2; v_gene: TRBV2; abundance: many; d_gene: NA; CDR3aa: CASSEPSLSRNTGELFF; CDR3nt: TGTGCCAGCAGTGAACCCTCCCTATCTAGAAACACCGGGGAGCTGTTTTTT
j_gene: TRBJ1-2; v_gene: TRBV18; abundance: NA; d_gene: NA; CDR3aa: CASSPRGVSYGYTF; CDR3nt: TGTGCCAGCTCACCCAGGGGAGTCTCCTATGGCTACACCTTC
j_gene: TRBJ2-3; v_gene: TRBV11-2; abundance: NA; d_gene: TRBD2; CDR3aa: CASSFSGGTDTQYF; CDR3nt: TGTGCCAGCAGCTTTAGCGGGGGCACAGATACGCAGTATTTT
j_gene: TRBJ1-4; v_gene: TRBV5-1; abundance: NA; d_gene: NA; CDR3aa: CASSQGHGNEKLFF; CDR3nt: TGCGCCAGCAGCCAGGGACACGGAAATGAAAAACTGTTTTTT
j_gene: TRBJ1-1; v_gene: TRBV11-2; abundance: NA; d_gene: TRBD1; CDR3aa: CASSSGGYTEAFF; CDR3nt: TGTGCCAGCAGCTCAGGGGGGTACACTGAAGCTTTCTTT
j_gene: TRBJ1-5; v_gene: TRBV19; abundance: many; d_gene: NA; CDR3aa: CASSTGSNQPQHF; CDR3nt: TGTGCCAGTAGTACTGGGTCCAATCAGCCCCAGCATTTT
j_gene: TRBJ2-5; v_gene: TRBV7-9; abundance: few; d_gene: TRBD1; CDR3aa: CASSPGIGQEETQYF; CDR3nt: TGTGCCAGCAGCCCTGGGATTGGACAGGAAGAGACCCAGTACTTC
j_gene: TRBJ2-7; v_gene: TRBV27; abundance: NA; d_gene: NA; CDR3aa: CASFGLFGSSYEQYF; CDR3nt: TGTGCCAGCTTTGGATTGTTCGGCAGCTCCTACGAGCAGTACTTC
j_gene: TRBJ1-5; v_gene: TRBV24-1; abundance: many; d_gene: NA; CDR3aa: CATSDGLNQPQHF; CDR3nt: TGTGCCACCAGTGATGGGCTCAATCAGCCCCAGCATTTT
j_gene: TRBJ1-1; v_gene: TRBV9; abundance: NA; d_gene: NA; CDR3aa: CASNPTGQLNTEAFF; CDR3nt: TGTGCCAGCAACCCGACGGGACAACTAAACACTGAAGCTTTCTTT
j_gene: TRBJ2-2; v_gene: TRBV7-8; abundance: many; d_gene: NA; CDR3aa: CASAWGGANTGELFF; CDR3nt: TGTGCCAGCGCCTGGGGGGGCGCGAACACCGGGGAGCTGTTTTTT
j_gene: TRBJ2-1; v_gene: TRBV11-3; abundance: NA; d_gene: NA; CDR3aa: CASSFTGQFSAGAQFF; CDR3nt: TGTGCCAGCAGCTTCACCGGGCAGTTCTCGGCGGGGGCGCAGTTCTTC
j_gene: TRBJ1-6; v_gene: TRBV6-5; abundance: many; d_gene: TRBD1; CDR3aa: CASSRDSNNSPLHF; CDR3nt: TGTGCCAGCAGTCGGGACAGCAATAATTCACCCCTCCACTTT
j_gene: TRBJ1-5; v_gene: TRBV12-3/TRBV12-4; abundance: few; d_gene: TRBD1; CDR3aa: CASRNGQGAYQPQHF; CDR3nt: TGTGCCAGCAGGAATGGACAGGGGGCTTATCAGCCCCAGCATTTT
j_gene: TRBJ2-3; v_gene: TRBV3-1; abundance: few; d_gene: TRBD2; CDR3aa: CASSPGGSLDTQYF; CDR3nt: TGTGCCAGCAGCCCCGGCGGGAGTTTGGATACGCAGTATTTT
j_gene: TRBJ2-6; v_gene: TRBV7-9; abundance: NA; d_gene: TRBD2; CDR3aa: CASPSGSFFGANVLTF; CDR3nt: TGTGCCAGTCCTAGCGGGAGCTTCTTCGGGGCCAACGTCCTGACTTTC
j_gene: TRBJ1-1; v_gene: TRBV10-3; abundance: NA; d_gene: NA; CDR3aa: CAISEPLLEAFF; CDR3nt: TGTGCCATCAGTGAGCCGTTGCTTGAAGCTTTCTTT
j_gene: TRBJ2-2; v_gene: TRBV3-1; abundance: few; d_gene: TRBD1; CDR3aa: CASSLTGGNTGELFF; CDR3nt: TGTGCCAGCAGCCTGACAGGGGGTAACACCGGGGAGCTGTTTTTT
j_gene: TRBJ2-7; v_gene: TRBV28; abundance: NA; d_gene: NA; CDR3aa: CASSWGTPGEQYF; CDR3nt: TGTGCCAGCAGCTGGGGTACTCCGGGCGAGCAGTACTTC
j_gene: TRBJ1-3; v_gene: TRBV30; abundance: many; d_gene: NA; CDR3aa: CAWTPQGNTIYF; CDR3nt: TGTGCCTGGACCCCACAAGGAAACACCATATATTTT
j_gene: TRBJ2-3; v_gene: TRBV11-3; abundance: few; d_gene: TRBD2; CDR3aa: CASSLRLAGETDTQYF; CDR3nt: TGTGCCAGCAGCTTAAGGCTAGCGGGAGAAACGGATACGCAGTATTTT
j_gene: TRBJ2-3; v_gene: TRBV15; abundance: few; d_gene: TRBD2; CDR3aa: CATSKYLPGGTDTQYF; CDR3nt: TGTGCCACCAGCAAGTACCTCCCGGGAGGGACAGATACGCAGTATTTT
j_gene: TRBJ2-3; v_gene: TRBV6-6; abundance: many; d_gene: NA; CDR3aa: CASSYSGSYTDTQYF; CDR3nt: TGTGCCAGCAGTTACTCAGGCTCGTACACAGATACGCAGTATTTT
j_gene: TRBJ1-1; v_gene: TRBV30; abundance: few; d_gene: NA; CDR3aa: CAWWLNTEAFF; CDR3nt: TGTGCCTGGTGGCTGAACACTGAAGCTTTCTTT
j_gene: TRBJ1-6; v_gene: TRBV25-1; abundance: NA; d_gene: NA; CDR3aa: CASSEYLNNSPLHF; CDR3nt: TGTGCCAGCAGTGAATATCTAAATAATTCACCCCTCCACTTT
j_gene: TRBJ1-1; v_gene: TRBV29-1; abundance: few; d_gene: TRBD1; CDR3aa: CSANTGESEAFF; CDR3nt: TGCAGCGCTAATACAGGGGAATCTGAAGCTTTCTTT
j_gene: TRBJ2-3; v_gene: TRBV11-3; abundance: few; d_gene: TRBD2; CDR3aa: CASSQRLAGGADTQYF; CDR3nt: TGTGCCAGCAGCCAAAGACTAGCGGGAGGGGCAGATACGCAGTATTTT
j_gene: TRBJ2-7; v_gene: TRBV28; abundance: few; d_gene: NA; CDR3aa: CASSYPGPYEQYF; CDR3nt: TGTGCCAGCAGTTACCCCGGGCCCTACGAGCAGTACTTC
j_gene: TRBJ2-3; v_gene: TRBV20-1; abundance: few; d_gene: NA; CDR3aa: CSAEQGGDTQYF; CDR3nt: TGCAGTGCCGAGCAAGGGGGAGATACGCAGTATTTT
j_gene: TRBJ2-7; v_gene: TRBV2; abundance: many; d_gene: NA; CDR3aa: CASAYSSYEQYF; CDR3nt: TGTGCCAGCGCCTACAGCTCCTACGAGCAGTACTTC